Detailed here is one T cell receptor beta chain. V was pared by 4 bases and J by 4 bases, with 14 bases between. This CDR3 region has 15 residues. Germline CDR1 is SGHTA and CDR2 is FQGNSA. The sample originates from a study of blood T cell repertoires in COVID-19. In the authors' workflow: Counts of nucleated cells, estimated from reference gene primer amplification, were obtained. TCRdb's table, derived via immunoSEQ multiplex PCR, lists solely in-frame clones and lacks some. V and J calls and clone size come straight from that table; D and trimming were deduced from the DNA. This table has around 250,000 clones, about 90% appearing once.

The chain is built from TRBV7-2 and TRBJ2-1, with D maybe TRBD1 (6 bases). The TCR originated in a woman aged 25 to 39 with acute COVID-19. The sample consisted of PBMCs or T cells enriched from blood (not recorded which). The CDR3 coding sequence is TGTGCCAGCAGCTCAGATTGGGGACAATACAATGAGCAGTTCTTC. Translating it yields CASSSDWGQYNEQFF.